The TCR beta chain described here comes from a study of T cell changes during pregnancy in multiple sclerosis. The CDR3 sequence is 16 residues long. V was pared by 5 bases and J by 3 bases, with 10 bases of the junction left unmatched. Per germline, CDR1 SEHNR and CDR2 FQNEAQ (reference sequence). This clone was seen more than once but under ten times. Only in-frame clones appear in the TCRdb table, and some are missing; sequencing was by immunoSEQ multiplex PCR. The sample has approximately 90,000 clones; around 92% are singletons. The sequences come from peripheral blood, collected after pregnancy. The TCR comes from a female donor in good health, enrolled as a control in a pregnancy study. J is TRBJ1-1 and V is TRBV7-9, with 9 bases lining up with TRBD1. Here the CDR3 DNA reads TGTGCCAGCAGCCCAGTGGGGACAGGGCAGGACACTGAAGCTTTCTTT. This sequence encodes CASSPVGTGQDTEAFF.